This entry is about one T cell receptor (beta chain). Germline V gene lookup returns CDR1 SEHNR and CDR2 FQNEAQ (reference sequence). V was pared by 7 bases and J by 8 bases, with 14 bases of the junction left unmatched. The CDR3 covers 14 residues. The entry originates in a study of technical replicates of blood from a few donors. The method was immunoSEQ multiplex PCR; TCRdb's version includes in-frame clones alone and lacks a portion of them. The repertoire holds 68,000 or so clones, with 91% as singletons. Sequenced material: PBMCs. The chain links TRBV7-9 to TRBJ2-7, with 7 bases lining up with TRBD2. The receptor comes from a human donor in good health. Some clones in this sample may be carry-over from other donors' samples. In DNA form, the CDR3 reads TGTGCCAGCACCCTTACGGGGGAGGGCCGACAGCAGTACTTC. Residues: CASTLTGEGRQQYF.